This T cell receptor (beta chain) is from a study of blood T cell repertoires in COVID-19. The wider study: Collection of acute and convalescent COVID-19 samples took place in the United States, Italy and Spain. T cells, B-cell-depleted T cells, or PBMCs provided the cDNA or gDNA that served as material.

In the study's own analysis: Amplification from reference gene primers served as the basis for estimated nucleated cell counts. Here immunoSEQ multiplex PCR was the method, and the copy in TCRdb shows in-frame clones only, minus some. V and J calls and clone size are those listed in that table; D and trimming were worked out from the DNA. The table has tens of thousands of clones, 87% seen once; the top ten hold approximately 5%. The CDR3 consists of 13 residues. Germline-derived CDR1 and CDR2 are LNHDA and SQIVND (reference sequence). V shed 9 bases and J shed 5 bases, with 16 bases lying between them.

The chain joins TRBV19 to TRBJ2-5; maybe TRBD2 (6 bases). This TCR derives from a human donor in a cohort sampled during active COVID-19. The sample comprised peripheral blood. CDR3 sequence: CASSAGSAETQYF. The CDR3, as DNA: TGTGCCAGCAGTGCGGGGTCAGCGGAGACCCAGTACTTC.